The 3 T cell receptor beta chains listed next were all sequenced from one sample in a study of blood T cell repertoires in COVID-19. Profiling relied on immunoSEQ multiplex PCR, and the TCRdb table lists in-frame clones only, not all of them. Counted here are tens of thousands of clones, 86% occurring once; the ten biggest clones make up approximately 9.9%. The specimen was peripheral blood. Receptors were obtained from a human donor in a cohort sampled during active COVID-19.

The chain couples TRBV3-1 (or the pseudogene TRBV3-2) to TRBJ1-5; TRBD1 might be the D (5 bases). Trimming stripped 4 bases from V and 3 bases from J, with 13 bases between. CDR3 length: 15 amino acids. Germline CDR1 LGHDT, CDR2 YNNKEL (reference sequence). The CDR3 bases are TGTGCCAGCAGCCCTACCGGGGGAACCAATCAGCCCCAGCATTTT. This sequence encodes CASSPTGGTNQPQHF.

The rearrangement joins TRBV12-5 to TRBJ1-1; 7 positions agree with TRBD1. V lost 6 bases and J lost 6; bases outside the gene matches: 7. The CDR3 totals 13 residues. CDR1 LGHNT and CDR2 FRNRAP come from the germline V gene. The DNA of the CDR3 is TGTGCTAGTGGCTTCGACAGGGACTCTGAAGCTTTCTTT. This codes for CASGFDRDSEAFF.

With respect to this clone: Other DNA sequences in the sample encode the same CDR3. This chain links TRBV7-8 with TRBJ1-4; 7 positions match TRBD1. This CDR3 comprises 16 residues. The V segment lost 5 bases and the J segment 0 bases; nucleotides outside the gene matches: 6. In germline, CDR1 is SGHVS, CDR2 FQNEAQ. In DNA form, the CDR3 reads TGTGCCAGCAGCCCAGGGGGTTCTTCAACTAATGAAAAACTGTTTTTT. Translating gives CASSPGGSSTNEKLFF. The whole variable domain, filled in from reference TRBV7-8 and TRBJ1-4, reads GAGVSQSPRYKVAKRGQDVALRCDPISGHVSLFWYQQALGQGPEFLTYFQNEAQLDKSGLPSDRFFAERPEGSVSTLKIQRTQQEDSAVYLCASSPGGSSTNEKLFFGSGTQLSVL.